What follows is one T cell receptor beta chain and its context. Using immunoSEQ multiplex PCR, the repertoire was profiled, and TCRdb retains in-frame clones only, with some absent. Of approximately 480,000 clones listed, approximately 89% are singletons. These data are taken from a study of blood T cell repertoires in COVID-19. In the study overall: PBMCs, B-cell-depleted T cells, or T cells provided the cDNA or gDNA that made up the material.

The V end was cut by 4 bases, the J end by 0 bases, with 8 bases between. This CDR3 comprises 14 residues. The V gene's germline CDR1 is SGHTA and CDR2 FQGTGA. Sequenced: peripheral blood. This sequence joins TRBV7-3 and TRBJ2-3; D is possibly TRBD1 (5 bases). The sequence came from a man between 18 and 35 years old with COVID-19, enrolled during active disease. CDR3 in DNA: TGTGCCAGCAGCTCCGGACAAAGCACAGATACGCAGTATTTT. Translating gives CASSSGQSTDTQYF.